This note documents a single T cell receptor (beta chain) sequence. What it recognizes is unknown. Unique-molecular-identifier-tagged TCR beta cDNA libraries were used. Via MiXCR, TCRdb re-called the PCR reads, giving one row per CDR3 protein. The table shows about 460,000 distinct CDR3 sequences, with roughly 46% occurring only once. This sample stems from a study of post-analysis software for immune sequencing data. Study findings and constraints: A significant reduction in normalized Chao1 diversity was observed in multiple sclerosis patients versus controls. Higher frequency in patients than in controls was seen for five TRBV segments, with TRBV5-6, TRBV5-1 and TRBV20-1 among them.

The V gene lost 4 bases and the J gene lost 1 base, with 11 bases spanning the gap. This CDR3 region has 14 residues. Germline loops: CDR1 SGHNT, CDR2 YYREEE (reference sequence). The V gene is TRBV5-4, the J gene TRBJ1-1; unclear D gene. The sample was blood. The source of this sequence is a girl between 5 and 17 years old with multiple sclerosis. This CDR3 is CASSVGFSNTEAFF. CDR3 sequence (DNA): TGTGCCAGCAGCGTCGGGTTTTCGAACACTGAAGCTTTCTTT. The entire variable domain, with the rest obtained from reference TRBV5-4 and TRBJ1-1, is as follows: ETGVTQSPTHLIKTRGQQVTLRCSSQSGHNTVSWYQQALGQGPQFIFQYYREEENGRGNFPPRFSGLQFPNYSSELNVNALELDDSALYLCASSVGFSNTEAFFGQGTRLTVV.